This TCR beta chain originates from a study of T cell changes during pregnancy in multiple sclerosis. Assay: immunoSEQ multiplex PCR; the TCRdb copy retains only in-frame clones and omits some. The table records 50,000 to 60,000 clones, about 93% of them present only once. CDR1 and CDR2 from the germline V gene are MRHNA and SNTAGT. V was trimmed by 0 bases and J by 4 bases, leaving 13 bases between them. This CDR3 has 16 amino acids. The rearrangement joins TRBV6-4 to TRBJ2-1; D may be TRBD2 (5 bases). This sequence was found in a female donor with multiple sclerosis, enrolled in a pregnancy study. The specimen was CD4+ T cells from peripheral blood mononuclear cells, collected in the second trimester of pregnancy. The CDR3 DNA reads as TGTGCCAGCAGTGACTCTGAGACTACCTCGTACAATGAGCAGTTCTTC. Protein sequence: CASSDSETTSYNEQFF.